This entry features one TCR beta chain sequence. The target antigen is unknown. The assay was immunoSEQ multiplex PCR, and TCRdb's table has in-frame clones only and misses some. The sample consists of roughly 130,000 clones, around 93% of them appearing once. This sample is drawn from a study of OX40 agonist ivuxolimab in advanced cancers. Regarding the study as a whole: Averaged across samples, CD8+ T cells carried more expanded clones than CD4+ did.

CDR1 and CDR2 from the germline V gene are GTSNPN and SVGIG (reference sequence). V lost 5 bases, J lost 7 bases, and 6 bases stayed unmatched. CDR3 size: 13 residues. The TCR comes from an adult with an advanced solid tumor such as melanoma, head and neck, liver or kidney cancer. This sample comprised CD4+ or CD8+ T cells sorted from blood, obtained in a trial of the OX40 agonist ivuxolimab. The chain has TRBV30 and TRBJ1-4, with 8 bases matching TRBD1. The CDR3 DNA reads TGTGCCTGGGCGGGACAGGCCTTTGAAAAACTGTTTTTT. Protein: CAWAGQAFEKLFF.